This T cell receptor (beta chain) was profiled in a study of control samples from healthy donors and cancer patients. Profiling relied on immunoSEQ multiplex PCR, and the TCRdb table lists in-frame clones only, not all of them. Here the sample spans some 130,000 clones, about 90% being singletons. The receptor's source is a woman aged 45-60 years in good health. The sequenced material came from blood.

CDR3 sequence: CASSPDRLYSNQPQHF. The CDR3 region has the DNA TGTGCCAGCAGTCCCGACCGTTTGTATAGCAATCAGCCCCAGCATTTT. This rearrangement joins TRBV6-6 to TRBJ1-5; D not resolved. The CDR3 contains 16 residues. V was clipped by 5 bases and J by 0 bases, with 14 bases between them. The germline V gene has CDR1 MNHNY and CDR2 SVGAGI (reference sequence).